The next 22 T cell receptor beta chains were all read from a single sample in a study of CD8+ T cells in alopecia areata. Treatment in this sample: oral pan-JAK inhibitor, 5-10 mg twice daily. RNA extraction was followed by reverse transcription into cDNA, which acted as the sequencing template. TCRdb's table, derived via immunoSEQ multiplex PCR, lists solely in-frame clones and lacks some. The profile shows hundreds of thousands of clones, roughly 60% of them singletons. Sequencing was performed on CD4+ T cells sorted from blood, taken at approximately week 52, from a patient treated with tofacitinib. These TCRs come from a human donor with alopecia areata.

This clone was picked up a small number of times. The CDR3: CASSLMGDASRGYTF. CDR3 bases: TGTGCCAGCAGCTTAATGGGGGACGCGTCCCGTGGCTACACCTTC. This chain uses TRBV7-2 with TRBJ1-2; a possible D gene is TRBD1 (5 bases). The germline V and J ends were trimmed by 2 bases and 7 bases, with 17 bases remaining between them. Germline lookup yields CDR1 SGHTA and CDR2 FQGNSA. CDR3 length: 15 amino acids. The whole variable domain, filled in from reference TRBV7-2 and TRBJ1-2, reads GAGVSQSPSNKVTEKGKDVELRCDPISGHTALYWYRQSLGQGLEFLIYFQGNSAPDKSGLPSDRFSAERTGGSVSTLTIQRTQQEDSAVYLCASSLMGDASRGYTFGSGTRLTVV.

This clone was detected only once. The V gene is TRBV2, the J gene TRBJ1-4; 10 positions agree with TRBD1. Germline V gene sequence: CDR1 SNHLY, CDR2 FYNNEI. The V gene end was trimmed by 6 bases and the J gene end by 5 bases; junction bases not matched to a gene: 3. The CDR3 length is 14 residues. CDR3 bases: TGTGCCAGCAGGGACAGGGGGGAAAATGAAAAACTGTTTTTT. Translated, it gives CASRDRGENEKLFF.

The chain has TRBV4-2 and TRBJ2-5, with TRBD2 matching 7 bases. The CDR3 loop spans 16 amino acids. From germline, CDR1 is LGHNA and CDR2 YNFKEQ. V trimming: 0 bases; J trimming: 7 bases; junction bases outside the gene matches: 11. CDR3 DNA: TGTGCCAGCAGCCAAGATCCTCCTAGCGGTTTTGGGACCCAGTACTTC. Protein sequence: CASSQDPPSGFGTQYF.

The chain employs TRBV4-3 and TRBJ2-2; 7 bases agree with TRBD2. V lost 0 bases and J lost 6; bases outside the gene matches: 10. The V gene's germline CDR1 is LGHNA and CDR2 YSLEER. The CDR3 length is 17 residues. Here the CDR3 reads CASSQDHLRGTAGELFF. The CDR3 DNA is TGCGCCAGCAGCCAAGATCATTTGCGGGGGACCGCCGGGGAGCTGTTTTTT.

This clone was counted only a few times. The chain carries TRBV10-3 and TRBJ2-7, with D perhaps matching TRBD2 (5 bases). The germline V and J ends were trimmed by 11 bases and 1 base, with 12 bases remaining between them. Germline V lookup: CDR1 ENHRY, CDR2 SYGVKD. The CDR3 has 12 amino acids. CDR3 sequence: CALGDASYEQYF. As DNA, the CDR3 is TGTGCCTTGGGAGACGCGTCCTACGAGCAGTACTTC.

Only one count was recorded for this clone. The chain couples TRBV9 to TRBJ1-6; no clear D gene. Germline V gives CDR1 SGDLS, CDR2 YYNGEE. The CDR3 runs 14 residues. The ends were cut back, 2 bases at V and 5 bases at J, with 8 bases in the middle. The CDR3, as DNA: TGTGCCAGCAGCGTCGGCAGTGATAATTCACCCCTCCACTTT. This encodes CASSVGSDNSPLHF.

This CDR3 reads CSFSGPGTEAFF. The CDR3 nucleotides are TGCAGCTTCAGTGGTCCGGGAACTGAAGCTTTCTTT. This chain connects TRBV29-1 to TRBJ1-1; D ambiguous. Germline assignment: CDR1 SQVTM and CDR2 ANQGSEA. The germline V and J ends were trimmed by 8 bases and 5 bases, with 15 bases remaining between them. The CDR3 covers 12 residues. The full variable domain, in which reference TRBV29-1 and TRBJ1-1 provide the parts outside the CDR3, is SAVISQKPSRDICQRGTSLTIQCQVDSQVTMMFWYRQQPGQSLTLIATANQGSEATYESGFVIDKFPISRPNLTFSTLTVSNMSPEDSSIYLCSFSGPGTEAFFGQGTRLTVV.

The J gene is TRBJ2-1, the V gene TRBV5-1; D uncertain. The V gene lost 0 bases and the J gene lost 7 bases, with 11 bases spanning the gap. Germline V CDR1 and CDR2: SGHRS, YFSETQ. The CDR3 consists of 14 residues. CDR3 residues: CASSLVAVGNEQFF. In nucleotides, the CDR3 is TGCGCCAGCAGCTTGGTTGCAGTAGGGAATGAGCAGTTCTTC.

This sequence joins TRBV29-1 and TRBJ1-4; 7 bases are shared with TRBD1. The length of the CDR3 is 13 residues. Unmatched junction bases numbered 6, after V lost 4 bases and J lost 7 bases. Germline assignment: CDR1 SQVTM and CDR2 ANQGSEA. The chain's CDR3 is CSVAKQGGEKLFF. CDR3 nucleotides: TGCAGCGTTGCTAAGCAGGGGGGTGAAAAACTGTTTTTT.

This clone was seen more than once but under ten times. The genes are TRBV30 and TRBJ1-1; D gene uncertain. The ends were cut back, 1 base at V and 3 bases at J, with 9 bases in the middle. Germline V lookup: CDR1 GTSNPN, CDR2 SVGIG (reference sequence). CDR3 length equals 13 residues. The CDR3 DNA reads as TGTGCCTGGAGTGGTGGCAGACACACTGAAGCTTTCTTT. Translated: CAWSGGRHTEAFF. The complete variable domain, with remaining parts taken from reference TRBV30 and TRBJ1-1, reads SQTIHQWPATLVQPVGSPLSLECTVEGTSNPNLYWYRQAAGRGLQLLFYSVGIGQISSEVPQNLSASRPQDRQFILSSKKLLLSDSGFYLCAWSGGRHTEAFFGQGTRLTVV.

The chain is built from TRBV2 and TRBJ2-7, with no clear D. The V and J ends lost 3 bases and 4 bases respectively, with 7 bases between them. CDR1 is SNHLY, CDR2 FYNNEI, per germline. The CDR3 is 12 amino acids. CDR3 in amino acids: CASSDVLYEQYF. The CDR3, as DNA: TGTGCCAGCAGTGATGTGCTGTACGAGCAGTACTTC.

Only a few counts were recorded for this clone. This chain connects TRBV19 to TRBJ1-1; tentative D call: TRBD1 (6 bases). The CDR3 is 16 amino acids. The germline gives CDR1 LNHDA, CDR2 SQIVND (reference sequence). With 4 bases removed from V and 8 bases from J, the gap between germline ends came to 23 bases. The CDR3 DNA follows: TGTGCCAGTAGTACCCCTAGTGGGGGGCTTCCCGGAGAAGCTTTCTTT. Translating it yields CASSTPSGGLPGEAFF.

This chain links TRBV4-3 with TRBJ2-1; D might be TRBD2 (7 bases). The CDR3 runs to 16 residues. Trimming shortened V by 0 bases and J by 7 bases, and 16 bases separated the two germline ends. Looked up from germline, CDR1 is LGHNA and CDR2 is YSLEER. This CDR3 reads CASSQEGGAPSNEQFF. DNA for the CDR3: TGCGCCAGCAGCCAAGAGGGGGGGGCGCCGTCTAATGAGCAGTTCTTC.

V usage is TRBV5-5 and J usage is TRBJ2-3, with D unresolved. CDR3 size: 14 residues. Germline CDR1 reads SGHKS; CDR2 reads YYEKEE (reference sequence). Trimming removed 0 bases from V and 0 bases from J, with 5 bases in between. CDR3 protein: CASSLGGSTDTQYF. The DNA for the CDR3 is TGTGCCAGCAGCTTGGGGGGTAGCACAGATACGCAGTATTTT.

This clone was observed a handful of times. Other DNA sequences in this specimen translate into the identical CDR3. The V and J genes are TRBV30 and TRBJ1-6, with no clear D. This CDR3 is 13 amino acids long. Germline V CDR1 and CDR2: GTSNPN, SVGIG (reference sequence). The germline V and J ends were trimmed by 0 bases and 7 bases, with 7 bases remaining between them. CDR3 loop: CAWSVLGNSPLHF. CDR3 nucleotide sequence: TGTGCCTGGAGTGTACTGGGGAATTCACCCCTCCACTTT.

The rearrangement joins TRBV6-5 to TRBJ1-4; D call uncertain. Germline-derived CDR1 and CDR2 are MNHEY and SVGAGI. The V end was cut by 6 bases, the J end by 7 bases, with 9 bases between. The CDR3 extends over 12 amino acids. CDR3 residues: CASRGDIEKLFF. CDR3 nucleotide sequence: TGTGCCAGCAGGGGCGATATTGAAAAACTGTTTTTT.

The CDR3 loop is CASGTGDHEQYF. DNA for the CDR3: TGTGCCAGCGGGACAGGGGACCACGAGCAGTACTTC. This rearrangement joins TRBV9 to TRBJ2-7; 10 bases agree with TRBD1. Germline V lookup: CDR1 SGDLS, CDR2 YYNGEE. The CDR3 loop spans 12 amino acids. V gave up 7 bases and J gave up 5 bases; unmatched junction bases: 3.

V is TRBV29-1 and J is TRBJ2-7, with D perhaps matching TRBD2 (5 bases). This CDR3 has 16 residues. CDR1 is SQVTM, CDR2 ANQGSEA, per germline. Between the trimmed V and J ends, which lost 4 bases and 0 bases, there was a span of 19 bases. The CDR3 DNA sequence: TGCAGCGTTGGATTAGCGACGACCAGGAGCTCCTACGAGCAGTACTTC. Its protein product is CSVGLATTRSSYEQYF.

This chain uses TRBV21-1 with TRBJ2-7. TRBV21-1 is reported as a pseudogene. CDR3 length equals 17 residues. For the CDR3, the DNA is TGTGCCAGCAGCAAAATCCCAGAGGGGGGTTTTTCCTACGAGCAGTACTTC. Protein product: CASSKIPEGGFSYEQYF.

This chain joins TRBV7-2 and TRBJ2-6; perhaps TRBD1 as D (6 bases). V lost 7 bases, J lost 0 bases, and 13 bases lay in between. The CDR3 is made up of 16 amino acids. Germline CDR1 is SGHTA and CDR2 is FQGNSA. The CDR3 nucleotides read TGTGCCAGCACCGGACAGACCGACTCTGGGGCCAACGTCCTGACTTTC. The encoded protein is CASTGQTDSGANVLTF.

In DNA, the CDR3 is TGTGCCAGCAGCCAGTCGGACAATAGGGCCCAGTACTTC. It codes for CASSQSDNRAQYF. The chain uses TRBV4-2 and TRBJ2-5; D is perhaps TRBD1 (5 bases). Trimming shortened V by 3 bases and J by 9 bases, and 14 bases separated the two germline ends. CDR1 and CDR2 (germline): LGHNA, YNFKEQ. This CDR3 has 13 residues.

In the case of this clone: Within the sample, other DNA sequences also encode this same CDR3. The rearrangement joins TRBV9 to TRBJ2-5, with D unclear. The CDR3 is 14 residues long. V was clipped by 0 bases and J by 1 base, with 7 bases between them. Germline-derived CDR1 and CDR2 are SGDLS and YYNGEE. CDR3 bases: TGTGCCAGCAGCGTAGGCCAGTCCCAAGAGACCCAGTACTTC. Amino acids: CASSVGQSQETQYF.